A selection of T cell receptor beta chains follows, all from one sample in a study of T cell responses to AZD1222 COVID-19 vaccine. Produced via immunoSEQ multiplex PCR; TCRdb's table is partial and in-frame only. The table includes 140,000 to 150,000 clones, around 83% detected once. This specimen consisted of peripheral blood, obtained on day 0 of MenACWY control vaccination. The receptors derive from an adult in good health. Each CDR3 is given with its conserved first and last residue. The order of the fields is V gene, D gene, clone size, J gene, CDR3 DNA, CDR3 protein. The D gene is left open where the match is weak. Clone size is shown for a subset of rows, as once, few, many or a class of expanded clone.

V gene: TRBV6-5; D gene: TRBD1; clone size: .; J gene: TRBJ1-2; CDR3 DNA: TGTGCCAGCAGGGACAGGGGTTCGGGAGGCTACACCTTC; CDR3 protein: CASRDRGSGGYTF
V gene: TRBV19; D gene: .; clone size: .; J gene: TRBJ2-5; CDR3 DNA: TGTGCCAGTAGTGGCATACTAGAGACCCAGTACTTC; CDR3 protein: CASSGILETQYF
V gene: TRBV19; D gene: .; clone size: .; J gene: TRBJ2-3; CDR3 DNA: TGTGCCAGTAGGAAGGGACTTCAAATCGGATTAGATACGCAGTATTTT; CDR3 protein: CASRKGLQIGLDTQYF
V gene: TRBV5-1; D gene: TRBD1; clone size: few; J gene: TRBJ2-7; CDR3 DNA: TGCGCCAGCAGCTCCCTACCCGGGACAGGGCACGGCGAGCAGTACTTC; CDR3 protein: CASSSLPGTGHGEQYF
V gene: TRBV10-3; D gene: TRBD2; clone size: .; J gene: TRBJ2-1; CDR3 DNA: TGTGCCATCAGGGCTAGCGGGGAGAATGAGCAGTTCTTC; CDR3 protein: CAIRASGENEQFF
V gene: TRBV5-4; D gene: .; clone size: .; J gene: TRBJ1-6; CDR3 DNA: TGTGCCAGCAGCCCAAAACGGTTAGGGACGGACAATTCACCCCTCCACTTT; CDR3 protein: CASSPKRLGTDNSPLHF
V gene: TRBV30; D gene: .; clone size: .; J gene: TRBJ2-1; CDR3 DNA: TGTGCCTGTGAAGGACTATTAGACAATGAGCAGTTCTTC; CDR3 protein: CACEGLLDNEQFF
V gene: TRBV20-1; D gene: .; clone size: once; J gene: TRBJ1-5; CDR3 DNA: TGCAGTGCTAGTTCGCCCGAATCTAGCAATCAGCCCCAGCATTTT; CDR3 protein: CSASSPESSNQPQHF
V gene: TRBV11-2; D gene: .; clone size: few; J gene: TRBJ2-1; CDR3 DNA: TGTGCCAGCAGCTTGTCAGGGGGGGTCAATGAGCAGTTCTTC; CDR3 protein: CASSLSGGVNEQFF
V gene: TRBV11-2; D gene: TRBD1; clone size: .; J gene: TRBJ1-2; CDR3 DNA: TGTGCCAGCAGCTTAGAGGGACAGGGGGCGTTCGGGGGCTACACCTTC; CDR3 protein: CASSLEGQGAFGGYTF
V gene: TRBV28; D gene: TRBD1; clone size: .; J gene: TRBJ1-2; CDR3 DNA: TGTGCCAGCAGACTGGAGGGGACAGCCTATGGCTACACCTTC; CDR3 protein: CASRLEGTAYGYTF
V gene: TRBV28; D gene: .; clone size: .; J gene: TRBJ1-6; CDR3 DNA: TGTGCCAGCAGTTTAACCTCGGTGCAATCACCCCTCCACTTT; CDR3 protein: CASSLTSVQSPLHF
V gene: TRBV5-8; D gene: .; clone size: .; J gene: TRBJ1-5; CDR3 DNA: TGTGCCAGCAGCTTTTTAGGGAGGGTGGCTTTGAGCAATCAGCCCCAGCATTTT; CDR3 protein: CASSFLGRVALSNQPQHF
V gene: TRBV5-1; D gene: .; clone size: .; J gene: TRBJ2-1; CDR3 DNA: TGCGCCAGCAGCTTGAACGGGGGTTGGCAGTTCTTC; CDR3 protein: CASSLNGGWQFF
V gene: TRBV7-9; D gene: TRBD1; clone size: .; J gene: TRBJ1-5; CDR3 DNA: TGTGCCAGCAGCTTAGCAACCGGGACAGGGTTCGGGCCCCAGCATTTT; CDR3 protein: CASSLATGTGFGPQHF
V gene: TRBV3-1/TRBV3-2; D gene: .; clone size: once; J gene: TRBJ1-2; CDR3 DNA: TGTGCCAGCAGCCAACTCGAGGACTTCAGAGGCTACACCTTC; CDR3 protein: CASSQLEDFRGYTF
V gene: TRBV7-9; D gene: .; clone size: once; J gene: TRBJ2-5; CDR3 DNA: TGTGCCAGCAGCCGGACGTCCGCCGGGACCCAGTACTTC; CDR3 protein: CASSRTSAGTQYF
V gene: TRBV7-3; D gene: TRBD2; clone size: .; J gene: TRBJ2-3; CDR3 DNA: TGTGCCAGCAGCTTAACTAGCGGGGGGATCACAGATACGCAGTATTTT; CDR3 protein: CASSLTSGGITDTQYF
V gene: TRBV7-9; D gene: .; clone size: .; J gene: TRBJ2-5; CDR3 DNA: TGTGCCAGCAGCTTAGGGGGGTCAGGTAAACAAGAGACCCAGTACTTC; CDR3 protein: CASSLGGSGKQETQYF
V gene: TRBV6-1; D gene: TRBD2; clone size: .; J gene: TRBJ2-5; CDR3 DNA: TGTGCCAGCAGTGAACAAAAAACGAGCGGGGGAGCCGAGACCCAGTACTTC; CDR3 protein: CASSEQKTSGGAETQYF
V gene: TRBV7-6; D gene: .; clone size: .; J gene: TRBJ2-3; CDR3 DNA: TGTGCCAGCAGCTTACCCCACCGACTATTTAGCACAGATACGCAGTATTTT; CDR3 protein: CASSLPHRLFSTDTQYF
V gene: TRBV4-1; D gene: TRBD1; clone size: .; J gene: TRBJ2-2; CDR3 DNA: TGCGCCAGCAGCCAAGATGGGACAGCCAGGGGACCCGGGGAGCTGTTTTTT; CDR3 protein: CASSQDGTARGPGELFF
V gene: TRBV19; D gene: .; clone size: .; J gene: TRBJ2-1; CDR3 DNA: TGTGCCAGTAGTACCTTCAATGAGCAGTTCTTC; CDR3 protein: CASSTFNEQFF
V gene: TRBV6-6; D gene: TRBD1; clone size: few; J gene: TRBJ1-6; CDR3 DNA: TGTGCCAGCAGTCAGGGGACAGGGGGCGTAGGCGGTAATTCACCCCTCCACTTT; CDR3 protein: CASSQGTGGVGGNSPLHF
V gene: TRBV10-2; D gene: .; clone size: .; J gene: TRBJ2-7; CDR3 DNA: TGCGCCAGCAGTGAGTTGGGGGGACGGGGAGCCTACGAGCAGTACTTC; CDR3 protein: CASSELGGRGAYEQYF
V gene: TRBV7-8; D gene: .; clone size: .; J gene: TRBJ1-1; CDR3 DNA: TGTGCCAGCAGCTTAGAGGCAGGGCTGAGGGAAAGGGCTTTCTTT; CDR3 protein: CASSLEAGLRERAFF
V gene: TRBV18; D gene: .; clone size: .; J gene: TRBJ1-2; CDR3 DNA: TGTGCCAGCTCACTAGGGGGACTCGATGGCTACACCTTC; CDR3 protein: CASSLGGLDGYTF
V gene: TRBV7-8; D gene: TRBD1; clone size: .; J gene: TRBJ2-3; CDR3 DNA: TGTGCCAGCAGCCTCAGCAAGGGGGCGGGAGATACGCAGTATTTT; CDR3 protein: CASSLSKGAGDTQYF
V gene: TRBV28; D gene: TRBD1; clone size: .; J gene: TRBJ1-2; CDR3 DNA: TGTGCCAGCAGTTTAGGACAGGGGCAGGGAGGCTACACCTTC; CDR3 protein: CASSLGQGQGGYTF
V gene: TRBV25-1; D gene: .; clone size: .; J gene: TRBJ1-1; CDR3 DNA: TGTGCCAGCAGTGTCCAGGAGAACACTGAAGCTTTCTTT; CDR3 protein: CASSVQENTEAFF
V gene: TRBV19; D gene: .; clone size: few; J gene: TRBJ1-1; CDR3 DNA: TGTGCCAGTAGTCACCGGGACACTTGGGGCACTGAAGCTTTCTTT; CDR3 protein: CASSHRDTWGTEAFF
V gene: TRBV11-2; D gene: .; clone size: few; J gene: TRBJ2-1; CDR3 DNA: TGTGCCAGCATCGGGACGGCTTACAATGAGCAGTTCTTC; CDR3 protein: CASIGTAYNEQFF
V gene: TRBV3-1/TRBV3-2; D gene: .; clone size: .; J gene: TRBJ1-2; CDR3 DNA: TGTGCCAGCAGCCAAGGTGCATCCTCAGGGGGCTACACCTTC; CDR3 protein: CASSQGASSGGYTF
V gene: TRBV18; D gene: .; clone size: once; J gene: TRBJ2-3; CDR3 DNA: TGTGCCAGCTCACCACCCCGGGGTCTTAGCACAGATACGCAGTATTTT; CDR3 protein: CASSPPRGLSTDTQYF
V gene: TRBV3-1/TRBV3-2; D gene: TRBD1; clone size: .; J gene: TRBJ1-4; CDR3 DNA: TGTGCCAGCAGCCAAGATGGACAGGCTGCAACTAATGAAAAACTGTTTTTT; CDR3 protein: CASSQDGQAATNEKLFF
V gene: TRBV5-6; D gene: TRBD1; clone size: once; J gene: TRBJ1-2; CDR3 DNA: TGTGCCAGCAGCTTCCGGGACAGGGTTAACTATGGCTACACCTTC; CDR3 protein: CASSFRDRVNYGYTF
V gene: TRBV12-3/TRBV12-4; D gene: .; clone size: .; J gene: TRBJ2-3; CDR3 DNA: TGTGCCAGCACCGGACGGGCCACAGATACGCAGTATTTT; CDR3 protein: CASTGRATDTQYF
V gene: TRBV13; D gene: TRBD1; clone size: .; J gene: TRBJ2-1; CDR3 DNA: TGTGCCAGCAGCTTTTCTCGGACAGGGACCTACAATGAGCAGTTCTTC; CDR3 protein: CASSFSRTGTYNEQFF
V gene: TRBV2; D gene: .; clone size: .; J gene: TRBJ2-5; CDR3 DNA: TGTGCCAGCAGGGCTAGTGGCGAGACCCAGTACTTC; CDR3 protein: CASRASGETQYF
V gene: TRBV10-1; D gene: .; clone size: .; J gene: TRBJ1-1; CDR3 DNA: TGCGCCAGCACCCCCCGTTCTCCTGAAGCTTTCTTT; CDR3 protein: CASTPRSPEAFF
V gene: TRBV15; D gene: .; clone size: .; J gene: TRBJ2-3; CDR3 DNA: TGTGCCACCAGCAGAAGTAGAGTCACAGATACGCAGTATTTT; CDR3 protein: CATSRSRVTDTQYF
V gene: TRBV19; D gene: .; clone size: once; J gene: TRBJ1-5; CDR3 DNA: TGTGCCAGTCGCCGTCGCGACGGGGTCGGCAATCAGCCCCAGCATTTT; CDR3 protein: CASRRRDGVGNQPQHF
V gene: TRBV7-9; D gene: .; clone size: .; J gene: TRBJ1-2; CDR3 DNA: TGTGCCAGCAGCTCCCAGGGAGATGGCTACACCTTC; CDR3 protein: CASSSQGDGYTF
V gene: TRBV2; D gene: .; clone size: .; J gene: TRBJ1-2; CDR3 DNA: TGTGCCAGCAGTGAACGGGACAAAGCCTATGGCTACACCTTC; CDR3 protein: CASSERDKAYGYTF
V gene: TRBV19; D gene: TRBD1; clone size: few; J gene: TRBJ2-6; CDR3 DNA: TGTGCCAGTAGCCCAGCTGGGACAGTCTCTGGGGCCAACGTCCTGACTTTC; CDR3 protein: CASSPAGTVSGANVLTF
V gene: TRBV5-6; D gene: .; clone size: .; J gene: TRBJ1-2; CDR3 DNA: TGTGCCAGCAGCTTGGTTAGGGGGTATGGCTACACCTTC; CDR3 protein: CASSLVRGYGYTF
V gene: TRBV5-1; D gene: TRBD1; clone size: .; J gene: TRBJ2-2; CDR3 DNA: TGCGCCAGCAGGGGACAGGCGAACACCGGGGAGCTGTTTTTT; CDR3 protein: CASRGQANTGELFF
V gene: TRBV7-8; D gene: .; clone size: .; J gene: TRBJ1-6; CDR3 DNA: TGTGCCAGCAGCTTAGTGACCAGATCACCCCTCCACTTT; CDR3 protein: CASSLVTRSPLHF
V gene: TRBV4-1; D gene: .; clone size: .; J gene: TRBJ1-5; CDR3 DNA: TGCGCCAGCAGCCAAGATCCCAATCAGCCCCAGCATTTT; CDR3 protein: CASSQDPNQPQHF
V gene: TRBV4-2; D gene: .; clone size: .; J gene: TRBJ2-1; CDR3 DNA: TGTGCCAGCAGCCAAGAATACTCTAGCGTCAACGAGCAGTTCTTC; CDR3 protein: CASSQEYSSVNEQFF
V gene: TRBV7-2; D gene: .; clone size: .; J gene: TRBJ1-4; CDR3 DNA: TGTGCCAGCAGCTTAGGGTCCAGAGAAAAACTGTTTTTT; CDR3 protein: CASSLGSREKLFF
V gene: TRBV28; D gene: .; clone size: .; J gene: TRBJ1-3; CDR3 DNA: TGTGCCAGCAGTTTCAGTCCTACAGGGAGCTCTGGAAACACCATATATTTT; CDR3 protein: CASSFSPTGSSGNTIYF